This T cell receptor beta chain was documented in a study of a mutant IDH1 vaccine in newly diagnosed glioma. Across the whole study: There were 62.5% males and roughly 38% females among treated patients, whose mean age was 40.4 years. Receipt of radiotherapy, temozolomide, or both preceded the study, and most received both.

The time point here: baseline, week 1 (first vaccination visit). Treatment specified: pre-vaccination baseline after standard-of-care therapy. CDR3 length: 14 amino acids. V was cut by 0 bases and J by 2 bases, with 9 bases left in between. The germline gives CDR1 SGHRS, CDR2 YFSETQ. Repertoires were generated with immunoSEQ multiplex PCR, while TCRdb's copy carries only in-frame clones and drops some. The data hold about 98,000 clones, with roughly 90% observed a single time. The J gene is TRBJ2-7, the V gene TRBV5-1; TRBD1 is a possible D gene (6 bases). This specimen was PBMCs, taken from a glioma patient treated with radiotherapy, temozolomide or both. This sequence originates from a woman aged 45-59 years with glioma. The CDR3 nucleotides are TGCGCCAGCAGCTTGGGGGGGCTCACCTACGAGCAGTACTTC. Its translation: CASSLGGLTYEQYF.